The T cell receptor beta chain described here comes from a study of shared clonotypes between healthy human individuals. Naive CD8 cells comprised CD45RO-negative, CCR7-positively selected cells, excluding terminally differentiated effector memory CD45RA+ cells. Overall study findings and caveats: Memory subsets generally showed lower estimated richness than naive subsets. Of the naive CD4 clonotypes, roughly 5.5% were shared across several donors.

This CDR3 is 16 amino acids long. The V gene lost 2 bases and the J gene lost 0 bases, with 13 bases spanning the gap. About this clone itself: Its antigen remains unknown.

Replicate PCRs for sorted subsets used about 200 ng DNA; this equaled around 28,000 T cell genomes. Measured with immunoSEQ multiplex PCR; TCRdb has only the in-frame clones, and not every one. Found here are roughly 2.1 million clones, roughly 91% of them singletons; the top ten hold roughly 1.7%. V gene TRBV23-1 combines with J gene TRBJ1-1, with no clear D. TRBV23-1 is reported as an ORF; its role is uncertain. This clonotype was obtained from a man between 18 and 29 years old in good health. Some clones in this sample may be carry-over from other donors' samples. The sequencing input was naive CD8+ T cells from PBMCs. CDR3 DNA: TGCGCCAGCAGTCAAGCCCCTGTCGGTATGAACACTGAAGCTTTCTTT. Amino acids: CASSQAPVGMNTEAFF.